Detailed here is one T cell receptor (beta chain). This receptor's antigen is unknown. It has no much larger one-base neighbor in the sample; base qualities were not kept. Library preparation employed 5' RACE. Sequencing was performed on an Illumina HiSeq 2000. A universal primer binding site was added through template switching, and the final cDNA carried a unique molecular identifier so that TCR cDNA molecules could be counted accurately. Specific primers in the conserved constant-segment region were used to synthesize first-strand cDNA for the TCR alpha and beta chains. To control for contamination, every cDNA library carried two barcodes: a SMART-Mk sample barcode plus Illumina barcodes. Two successive PCR steps introduced TruSeq adapter sequences along with Illumina sample barcodes. The Illumina HiSeq platform was used with custom primers to sequence TCR alpha and beta cDNA libraries. The original pipeline was this. Unique molecular identifiers were extracted from raw reads with MiGEC, and CDR3 positions were determined with MiXCR. For each individual, recombination models were inferred using an EM algorithm with the repgenHMM and IGoR tools. Shared clonotypes were analyzed with the tcR package in R, and sharing was normalized by the product of cloneset sizes. Out-of-frame nonproductive sequences were analyzed to study raw recombination free of thymic and clonal selection effects. The raw public data were reprocessed by TCRdb itself: fastp quality trimming at Q25, MiXCR clonotype calling, in-frame beta chains only. Each entry is one CDR3 protein sequence, shown with its most common DNA and genes. These V and J calls rely on TCRdb rather than the paper's analysis. Within this sample are roughly 720,000 distinct CDR3 sequences, with over 15% of them counted one time only. Over 10% of the sample belongs to the ten largest clones.

The source of the sample is a study of identical twins (dated by TCRdb to 2016 to 2017). About the investigation overall: To test whether fetal clonotypes persist, the study used deep sequencing on TCR alpha and beta repertoires from monozygotic twins, unrelated adults of various ages, and cord blood. To rule out contamination, replicate twin experiments were performed at different times with different library preparation protocols. Paper-wide results and their limitations: A weaker excess of twin sharing was found in beta out-of-frame sequences because the signal-to-noise ratio was lowered by fewer shared sequences. Zero-insertion analyses could be partly confounded by invariant T cells such as MAIT and iNKT, although diverse VJ usage argued against such confounding for most clonotypes. Recombination models systematically underestimated out-of-frame TCR alpha sharing in monozygotic twins but agreed with sharing between unrelated individuals. Abundant cord blood beta clonotypes had fewer insertions, young adult naive repertoires showed a similar but weaker trend, and memory repertoires showed no such trend. Compared with coincidental sharing between unrelated individuals, out-of-frame TCR alpha sequences shared between twins showed an excess of sequences with low generation probability. Because the same donors could not be followed over many years, conclusions were based on cross-sectional statistical analysis.

Every donor was a healthy Caucasian. The twin cohort comprised three pairs of female monozygotic twins, all aged about 18 to 29 years. RNA for TCR libraries was isolated from peripheral blood mononuclear cells. Ends trimmed: V by 2 bases, J by 4 bases; bases unmatched to a gene: 2. Per the germline V gene, SGHRS is the CDR1 and YFSETQ is the CDR2. The CDR3 contains 13 residues, cysteine and phenylalanine counted. Left in the record is the CDR3 DNA by itself, 39 bases read in frame from the first base. These data also featured in a second study, about T cells expressing NK-cell markers. From the second report: Seven or eight donors provided sorted CD3+CD56+NKG2C+, CD3+CD56+NKG2C- and CD3+CD56-NKG2C+ T-cell subsets, whose TCR beta-chain repertoires were profiled. Of the eight sequenced donors, seven were found to be HCMV-seropositive and one was found to be HCMV-seronegative. To restrict sorting to alphabetaTCR-expressing T cells, an anti-gammadeltaTCR antibody was added in several experiments. In over five donors, the dominant CD3+CD56+NKG2C+ clonotypes were among the top 10 CD8+ clonotypes and accounted for about 1.0-7.5% of CD8+ T cells. Those dominant clonotypes were again the most abundant among CD3+CD56-NKG2C+ cells in a handful of donors, at about 25-60.1%. Whether the expanded NKG2C-expressing T cell clones were specific for HCMV antigens was left unclear. The eight sequenced donors were randomly selected healthy volunteers, three men and five women. To determine HCMV serostatus, a commercial ELISA kit was used to detect HCMV-specific IgG in serum. For more than 5 donors, unsorted PBMC were also used to sequence bulk peripheral blood T-cell repertoires. Reads were demultiplexed and grouped by UMI with MIGEC, and clonotypes were assembled and quantified with MiTCR. To exclude erroneous sequences, only TCR cDNA sequences supported by at least two reads were retained. The tcR package was used for downstream repertoire analysis, with clonotypes matched between fractions based on CDR3 nucleotide sequence plus V segment. VDJmatch was used to annotate antigen specificity against VDJdb, with one amino acid substitution allowed in CDR3.

The sequence derives from a woman between 18 and 29 years old in good health. Sequences were obtained from PBMCs. This chain is built from TRBV5-1 and TRBJ1-1; 7 of the junction bases match TRBD1. The CDR3 reads CASSLDRVTEAFF. The nucleotides read TGCGCCAGCAGCTTAGACAGGGTCACTGAAGCTTTCTTT.